This paragraph covers one T cell receptor beta chain sequence. What antigen it recognizes has not been identified. Base qualities are missing; no much larger clone stands one base away. This specimen belongs to a study of blood T cell repertoires in COVID-19 (dated by TCRdb to the early 2020s). General notes on the study: Samples covering the acute and convalescent phases of COVID-19 were provided by collaborators in the United States, Italy and Spain. The material from the prospective study consisted of cDNA or gDNA derived from T cells, B-cell-depleted T cells, or PBMCs. Samples were obtained from the ongoing ImmuneRACE study (first 160 participants) and from some 1,200 subjects provided by 6 global collaborators. The dataset comprised deeply sampled blood TCRbeta repertoires from subjects exposed to, actively infected with, or recovered from COVID-19. Where available, HLA class I and class II types were obtained from metadata supplied by the sample provider rather than from assay-based typing. A de-identified subject ID, COVID-19 status, age in years and sex were almost always included in the sample metadata. The repertoires were released in a freely available public database intended as a resource for research on the immune response to SARS-CoV-2. The paper as a whole reports these results and caveats: The amount of clinical and demographic metadata varied by source and participant and was provided uncurated.

In Seattle, one collaborating source enrolled patients while the infection was active and tracked those patients longitudinally over the course of disease. Collaborating institutions collected whole blood in K2EDTA tubes following their own protocols. Collaborator samples were shipped for TCRbeta analysis as frozen whole blood, isolated PBMCs, or DNA extracted from either sample type. CDR1 and CDR2 are drawn from the germline V gene: SGHRS, YFSETQ. Cut back by 2 bases and 0 bases, the V and J ends lie 12 bases apart. The CDR3 runs 15 residues from the cysteine to the phenylalanine. The retained sequence is limited to the CDR3, 45 bases, with the frame set at the first base. The immunoSEQ Assay, a bias-controlled multiplex PCR, was used to amplify TCRbeta CDR3 regions from genomic DNA. On the authors' methods: The number of nucleated cells in each sample was estimated by amplification of reference gene primers within the assay. To quantify the absolute abundance of each unique TCRbeta CDR3 rearrangement, sequence reads were collapsed and filtered. Productive Simpson clonality was computed per sample as the square root of Simpson's diversity index over productive rearrangements. Drawn from immuneACCESS, this table holds only the in-frame rearrangements with V and J called that TCRdb kept. Clones are partly lost; checked studies trace under half to an unresolved V gene and leave the rest unexplained. That table is the source of V, J and clone size, and D and trimming were worked out from the DNA. The sample table records about 300,000 clones; 89% of these occur just once. The ten largest account for 1.5% to 2% of the sample.

The sequence links TRBV5-1 to TRBJ2-7; no confident D gene assignment can be made. Specimen: peripheral blood. This TCR was sampled from a woman aged 30 to 39 with COVID-19, enrolled during active disease. The nucleotide sequence reads TGCGCCAGCAGCTTAGTCTCATCTAGCTCCTACGAGCAGTACTTC. Its amino acids are CASSLVSSSSYEQYF.